This T cell receptor beta chain was retrieved from a study of control samples from healthy donors and cancer patients. Repertoires were generated with immunoSEQ multiplex PCR, while TCRdb's copy carries only in-frame clones and drops some. The sample consists of about 170,000 clones, 90% to 95% of them appearing once. The specimen was blood. The sequence came from a young woman in good health.

The CDR3 reads CASSKVRRQGFDEQFF. CDR3 DNA sequence: TGTGCCAGCAGCAAAGTCCGCCGACAGGGGTTCGATGAGCAGTTCTTC. The V call is TRBV21-1, the J call TRBJ2-1; the tabulated D call, TRBD1, remains unverified against the DNA. TRBV21-1 is recorded as a pseudogene. The CDR3 has 16 amino acids.